The rows below give T cell receptor beta chains drawn from one sample of a study of OX40 agonist ivuxolimab in advanced cancers. Repertoires were generated with immunoSEQ multiplex PCR, while TCRdb's copy carries only in-frame clones and drops some. Of under 85,000 clones in the sample, roughly 84% are singletons; the top ten hold about 7.4%. The sample was CD4+ or CD8+ T cells sorted from blood, taken in a trial of the OX40 agonist ivuxolimab. The receptor set was obtained from an adult with an advanced solid tumor such as melanoma, head and neck, liver or kidney cancer. CDR3s include the opening cysteine and the closing phenylalanine or tryptophan. D genes are given only for firm matches. Expanded clones get a size class; other rows say once, few or many, or leave the size out.

j_gene | abundance | d_gene | v_gene | CDR3aa | CDR3nt
TRBJ1-5 | - | - | TRBV7-6 | CASSLEAANQPQHF | TGTGCCAGCAGCTTAGAGGCGGCCAATCAGCCCCAGCATTTT
TRBJ2-2 | - | - | TRBV7-9 | CASSSDRPGELFF | TGTGCCAGCAGTTCCGACAGACCCGGGGAGCTGTTTTTT
TRBJ1-2 | - | TRBD1 | TRBV4-3 | CASSQFRGSGYTF | TGCGCCAGCAGCCAATTCAGGGGGTCCGGCTACACCTTC
TRBJ2-7 | - | - | TRBV19 | CASSMDEDEQYF | TGTGCCAGTAGTATGGACGAGGACGAGCAGTACTTC
TRBJ1-1 | - | TRBD1 | TRBV19 | CASTYRGGTEAFF | TGTGCCAGTACATACAGGGGGGGGACTGAAGCTTTCTTT
TRBJ2-7 | - | TRBD2 | TRBV11-2 | CASSLGSNGRYNEQYF | TGTGCCAGCAGCTTAGGGTCCAACGGGAGGTACAACGAGCAGTACTTC
TRBJ1-5 | - | TRBD1 | TRBV6-6 | CASSYSDRRYQPQHF | TGTGCCAGCAGTTACTCGGACAGGCGATATCAGCCCCAGCATTTT
TRBJ2-3 | once | - | TRBV18 | CASSPPSSANTQYF | TGTGCCAGCTCACCACCGAGTAGCGCAAATACGCAGTATTTT
TRBJ2-7 | - | - | TRBV9 | CASSVAWGSSYEQYF | TGTGCCAGCAGCGTAGCTTGGGGGAGCTCCTACGAGCAGTACTTC
TRBJ1-4 | - | - | TRBV5-1 | CASSVQGQELFF | TGCGCCAGCAGCGTTCAGGGTCAAGAACTGTTTTTT
TRBJ2-3 | - | TRBD2 | TRBV5-1 | CASSLLATGTDTQYF | TGCGCCAGCAGCTTACTAGCGACGGGCACAGATACGCAGTATTTT
TRBJ2-7 | - | - | TRBV7-2 | CASSFGGGYEQYF | TGTGCCAGCAGCTTTGGGGGAGGCTACGAGCAGTACTTC
TRBJ1-2 | - | - | TRBV18 | CATPEEAGYTF | TGTGCCACTCCTGAGGAGGCTGGCTACACCTTC
TRBJ1-1 | - | - | TRBV6-5 | CASRGVGVNTEAFF | TGTGCCAGCAGGGGGGTGGGGGTAAACACTGAAGCTTTCTTT
TRBJ2-7 | few | TRBD1 | TRBV18 | CASSLSMTGVEQYF | TGTGCCAGCTCACTATCAATGACAGGGGTCGAGCAGTACTTC
TRBJ2-1 | large | - | TRBV4-2 | CASSQGLNAYNEQFF | TGTGCCAGCAGCCAAGGACTTAATGCCTACAATGAGCAGTTCTTC
TRBJ2-5 | - | - | TRBV20-1 | CSARERETQYF | TGCAGTGCTAGAGAGCGGGAGACCCAGTACTTC
TRBJ2-1 | once | TRBD2 | TRBV6-6 | CASTRGGADNEQFF | TGTGCCAGCACCCGGGGGGGGGCGGACAATGAGCAGTTCTTC
TRBJ1-3 | - | - | TRBV10-3 | CAISEGNTIYF | TGTGCCATCAGTGAGGGAAACACCATATATTTT
TRBJ1-6 | - | - | TRBV9 | CASSVGWTGNSPLHF | TGTGCCAGCAGCGTGGGATGGACGGGAAACTCACCCCTCCACTTT
TRBJ2-5 | - | TRBD1 | TRBV5-1 | CASSLAGQGVETQYF | TGCGCCAGCAGCTTGGCCGGTCAGGGGGTAGAGACCCAGTACTTC
TRBJ1-4 | - | - | TRBV14 | CASSHLGAPEKLFF | TGTGCCAGCAGCCACCTTGGGGCCCCTGAAAAACTGTTTTTT
TRBJ1-2 | - | - | TRBV7-2 | CASSRWGVGYGYTF | TGTGCCAGCAGCCGCTGGGGAGTGGGCTATGGCTACACCTTC
TRBJ1-1 | - | - | TRBV6-4 | CASARAPGDTEAFF | TGTGCCAGCGCACGTGCCCCCGGGGACACTGAAGCTTTCTTT
TRBJ2-3 | - | - | TRBV4-3 | CASSQDLTTGTTDTQYF | TGCGCCAGCAGCCAAGATCTTACGACAGGCACCACAGATACGCAGTATTTT